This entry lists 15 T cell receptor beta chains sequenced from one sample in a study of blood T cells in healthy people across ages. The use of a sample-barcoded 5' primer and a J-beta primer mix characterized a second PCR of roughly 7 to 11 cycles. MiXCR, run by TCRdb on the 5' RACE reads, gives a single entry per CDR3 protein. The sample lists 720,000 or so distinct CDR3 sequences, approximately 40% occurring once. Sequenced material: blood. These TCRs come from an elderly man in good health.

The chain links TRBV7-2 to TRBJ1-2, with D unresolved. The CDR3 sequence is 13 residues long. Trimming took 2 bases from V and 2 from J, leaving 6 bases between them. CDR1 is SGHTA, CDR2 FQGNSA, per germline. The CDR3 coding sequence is TGTGCCAGCAGCTTAAACGCCAACTATGGCTACACCTTC. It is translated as CASSLNANYGYTF.

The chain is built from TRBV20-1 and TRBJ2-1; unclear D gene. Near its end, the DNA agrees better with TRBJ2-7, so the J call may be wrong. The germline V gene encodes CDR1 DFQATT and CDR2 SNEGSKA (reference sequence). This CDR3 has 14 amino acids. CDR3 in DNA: TGCAGTGCTAGATACGGCACCGGCTACAATGAGCAGTACTTC. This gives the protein CSARYGTGYNEQYF.

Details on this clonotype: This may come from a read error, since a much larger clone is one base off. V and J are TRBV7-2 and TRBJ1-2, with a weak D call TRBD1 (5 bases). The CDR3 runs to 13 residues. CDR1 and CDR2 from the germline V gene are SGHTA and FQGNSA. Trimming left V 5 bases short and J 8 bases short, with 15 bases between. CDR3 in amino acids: CASSERRGLGYTF. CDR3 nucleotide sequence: TGTGCCAGCAGCGAAAGACGGGGGTTGGGCTACACCTTC.

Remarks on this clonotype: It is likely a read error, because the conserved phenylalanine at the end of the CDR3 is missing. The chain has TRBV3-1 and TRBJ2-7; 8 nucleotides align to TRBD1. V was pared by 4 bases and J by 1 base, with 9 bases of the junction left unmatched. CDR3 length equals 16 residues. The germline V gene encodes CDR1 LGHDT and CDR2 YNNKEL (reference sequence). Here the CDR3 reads CASSPSLGQGSYEQYL. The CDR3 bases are TGTGCCAGCAGCCCTTCTCTTGGACAGGGTTCCTACGAGCAGTACTTA.

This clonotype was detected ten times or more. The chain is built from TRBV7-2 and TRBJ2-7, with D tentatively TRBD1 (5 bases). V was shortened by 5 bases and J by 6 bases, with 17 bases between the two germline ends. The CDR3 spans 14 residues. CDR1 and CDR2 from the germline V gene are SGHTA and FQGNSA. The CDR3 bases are TGTGCCAGCAGCCCGACAGCGCCTTTTGGCGAGCAGTACTTC. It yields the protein CASSPTAPFGEQYF. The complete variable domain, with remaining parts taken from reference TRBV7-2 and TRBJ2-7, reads GAGVSQSPSNKVTEKGKDVELRCDPISGHTALYWYRQSLGQGLEFLIYFQGNSAPDKSGLPSDRFSAERTGGSVSTLTIQRTQQEDSAVYLCASSPTAPFGEQYFGPGTRLTVT.

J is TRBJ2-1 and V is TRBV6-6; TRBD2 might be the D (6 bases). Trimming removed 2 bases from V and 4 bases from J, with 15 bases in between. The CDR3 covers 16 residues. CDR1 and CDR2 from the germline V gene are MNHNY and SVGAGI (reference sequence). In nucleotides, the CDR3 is TGTGCCAGCAGTTACCCAACCGGGACTGGATACAATGAGCAGTTCTTC. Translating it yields CASSYPTGTGYNEQFF.

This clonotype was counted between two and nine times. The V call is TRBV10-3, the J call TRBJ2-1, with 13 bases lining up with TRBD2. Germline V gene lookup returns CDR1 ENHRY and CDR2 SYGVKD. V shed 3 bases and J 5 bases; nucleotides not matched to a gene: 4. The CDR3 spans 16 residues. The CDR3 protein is CAISEELAGGNNEQFF. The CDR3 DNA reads TGTGCCATCAGTGAAGAACTAGCGGGAGGGAACAATGAGCAGTTCTTC.

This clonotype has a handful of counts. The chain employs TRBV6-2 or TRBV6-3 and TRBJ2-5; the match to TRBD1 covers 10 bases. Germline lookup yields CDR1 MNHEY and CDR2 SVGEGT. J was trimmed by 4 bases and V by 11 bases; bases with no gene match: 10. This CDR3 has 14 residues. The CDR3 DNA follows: TGTGCCGGGAACGACAGGGGGCCGAGAGAGACCCAGTACTTC. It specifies CAGNDRGPRETQYF.

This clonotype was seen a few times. The DNA of the CDR3 is TGTGCCAGCAGCTCCAGGGGCGGAAGCTATGGCTACACCTTC. Translation gives CASSSRGGSYGYTF. This sequence joins TRBV7-2 and TRBJ1-2, with D tentatively TRBD1 (6 bases). Trimming left V 4 bases short and J 4 bases short, with 13 bases between. This CDR3 contains 14 residues. CDR1 is SGHTA, CDR2 FQGNSA, per germline.

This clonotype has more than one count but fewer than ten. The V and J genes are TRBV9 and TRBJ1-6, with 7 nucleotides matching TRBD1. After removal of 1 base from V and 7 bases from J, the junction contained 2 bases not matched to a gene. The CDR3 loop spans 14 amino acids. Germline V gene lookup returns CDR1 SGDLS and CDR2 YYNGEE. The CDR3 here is CASSVQGENSPLHF. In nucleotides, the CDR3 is TGTGCCAGCAGCGTACAGGGGGAAAATTCACCCCTCCACTTT.

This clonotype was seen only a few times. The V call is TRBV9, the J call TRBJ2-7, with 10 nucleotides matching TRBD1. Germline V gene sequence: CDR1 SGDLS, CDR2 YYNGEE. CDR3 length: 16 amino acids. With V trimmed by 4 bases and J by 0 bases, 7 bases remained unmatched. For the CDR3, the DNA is TGTGCCAGCAGCCCCGACAGGGGGCTTTCCTCCTACGAGCAGTACTTC. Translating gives CASSPDRGLSSYEQYF.

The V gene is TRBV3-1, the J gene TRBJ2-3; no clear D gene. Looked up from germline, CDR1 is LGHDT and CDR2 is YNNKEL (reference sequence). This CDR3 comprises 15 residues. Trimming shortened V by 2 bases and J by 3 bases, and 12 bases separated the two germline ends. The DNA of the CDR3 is TGTGCCAGCAGCCAAACCGTCCATACTACAGATACGCAGTATTTT. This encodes CASSQTVHTTDTQYF.

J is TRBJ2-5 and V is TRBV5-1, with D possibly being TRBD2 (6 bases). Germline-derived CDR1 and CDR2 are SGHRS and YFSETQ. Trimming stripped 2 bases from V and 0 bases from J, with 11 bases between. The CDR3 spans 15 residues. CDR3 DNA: TGCGCCAGCAGCTTACCAAGCGGGTACCAAGAGACCCAGTACTTC. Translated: CASSLPSGYQETQYF.

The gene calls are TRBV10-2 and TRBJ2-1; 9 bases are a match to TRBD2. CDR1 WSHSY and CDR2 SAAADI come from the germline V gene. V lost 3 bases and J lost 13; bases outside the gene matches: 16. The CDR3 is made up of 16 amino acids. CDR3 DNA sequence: TGCGCCAGCAGTGAAGTTAGCGGGAGTGGGTGGGAGACCCAGTTCTTC. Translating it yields CASSEVSGSGWETQFF.

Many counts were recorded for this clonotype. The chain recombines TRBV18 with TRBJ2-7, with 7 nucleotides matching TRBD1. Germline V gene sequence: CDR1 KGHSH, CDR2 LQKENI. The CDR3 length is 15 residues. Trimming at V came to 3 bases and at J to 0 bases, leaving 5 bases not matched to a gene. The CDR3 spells CASSPATGSSYEQYF. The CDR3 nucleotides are TGTGCCAGCTCACCGGCGACAGGGAGCTCCTACGAGCAGTACTTC.